This T cell receptor beta chain stems from a study of T cell responses to AZD1222 COVID-19 vaccine. General observations from the study: CD4 TCRs covered the whole spike, strongest at regions 160-218 and 743-854.

The CDR3 is 14 amino acids. Between the trimmed V and J ends, which lost 2 bases and 2 bases, there was a span of 9 bases. Germline values: CDR1 LGHNA, CDR2 YNFKEQ. TCRdb keeps only in-frame clones here, not all; method: immunoSEQ multiplex PCR. The sample consists of approximately 110,000 clones, roughly 87% of them appearing once. As to this clone: Antigen specificity is unknown.

This chain links TRBV4-2 with TRBJ1-2; D is undetermined. The source is an adult in good health. The sample consisted of peripheral blood, taken on day 0 of AZD1222 vaccination. Here the CDR3 reads CASSQLGSNYGYTF. CDR3 sequence (DNA): TGTGCCAGCAGCCAACTGGGTTCCAACTATGGCTACACCTTC.